This T cell receptor beta chain was profiled in a study of cytomegalovirus exposure and HLA in healthy donors. The PCR used 60 Vbeta and 13 Jbeta primers. Assay used: immunoSEQ multiplex PCR; TCRdb lists only in-frame clones, some missing. The sample includes 150,000 or so clones, about 70% of them seen just once. Germline V gene sequence: CDR1 SGDLS, CDR2 YYNGEE. The CDR3 is 16 amino acids. V shed 4 bases, J shed 2 bases, and the junction held 9 bases outside the gene matches. The receptor comes from a male donor in good health and CMV-seronegative. The sample taken for sequencing was PBMCs. The gene calls are TRBV9 and TRBJ2-3, with 8 bases aligning to TRBD2. The CDR3 nucleotides read TGTGCCAGCAGCCGCAGCGGGAGCGCCTTCACAGATACGCAGTATTTT. Translated, it gives CASSRSGSAFTDTQYF.